This TCR beta chain was sequenced during a study of shared clonotypes between healthy human individuals. Study outcomes and limitations: Naive subsets tended to show greater estimated richness than memory subsets. Among donors, sharing of clonotypes was expected to be affected by sequencing depth.

Division of CD4+ cells produced a CD45RA+ naive subset and a CD45RA-negative memory subset. Clones were sequenced by immunoSEQ multiplex PCR, and TCRdb holds only the in-frame ones, with some missing. The table lists fewer than 2.5 million clones, approximately 94% of them singletons, with more than 0.35% in the top ten. Germline loops: CDR1 MNHEY, CDR2 SVGAGI. The CDR3 covers 14 residues. The V end was cut by 0 bases, the J end by 7 bases, with 9 bases between. This clone was recorded a few times. The antigen is not known. Sequenced material: naive CD4+ T cells from PBMCs. Subset reported: CD45RA+ positively selected. The TCR comes from a man in his late teens or twenties in good health. Some clones in this sample may be carry-over from other donors' samples. The V call is TRBV6-5, the J call TRBJ2-2; D gene unclear. The CDR3 here is CASSYSQPNGELFF. CDR3 in DNA: TGTGCCAGCAGTTACTCACAGCCTAACGGGGAGCTGTTTTTT.